A single sample is the source of the 11 T cell receptor beta chains below, sequenced in a study of Tregs in tolerant kidney transplant recipients. This table comes from immunoSEQ multiplex PCR, and its TCRdb copy is limited to in-frame clones, with some not included. The table has 68,000 or so clones, 84% seen once. The sequenced material came from CD4+ T cells from blood. Every receptor here comes from a human donor in good health.

This chain links TRBV7-3 with TRBJ1-6; D may be TRBD1 (6 bases). Germline CDR1 SGHTA, CDR2 FQGTGA. The CDR3 is made up of 18 amino acids. The ends were cut back, 5 bases at V and 0 bases at J, with 17 bases in the middle. CDR3 loop: CASSADRPLVSYNSPLHF. The CDR3 DNA reads as TGTGCCAGCAGCGCCGACAGGCCCCTTGTCTCCTATAATTCACCCCTCCACTTT.

This clone was observed a single time. The chain has TRBV21-1 and TRBJ2-5. TRBV21-1 has pseudogene status. The length of the CDR3 is 15 residues. The CDR3 DNA reads TGTGCCAGCAGCAAAGCAGGCCCCGACCGGGAGACCCAGTACTTC. Translation gives CASSKAGPDRETQYF.

This clone has a handful of counts. V and J are TRBV9 and TRBJ2-4; TRBD2 agrees at 10 bases. The germline CDR1 and CDR2 sequences are SGDLS and YYNGEE. Trimming at V came to 5 bases and at J to 4 bases, leaving 9 bases not matched to a gene. The CDR3 covers 16 residues. The CDR3 reads CASRAGGPNAKNIQYF. The CDR3 DNA follows: TGTGCCAGCAGAGCGGGGGGGCCAAATGCGAAAAACATTCAGTACTTC.

The V and J genes are TRBV5-4 and TRBJ2-2; 9 bases map to TRBD1. Germline loops: CDR1 SGHNT, CDR2 YYREEE (reference sequence). Trimming took 4 bases from V and 4 from J; bases not matched to a gene: 8. The CDR3 extends over 16 amino acids. In DNA, the CDR3 is TGTGCCAGCAGCCCCCGGACAGGGGTAGGCACCGGGGAGCTGTTTTTT. Protein: CASSPRTGVGTGELFF.

This clone came up once. V gene TRBV4-2 combines with J gene TRBJ2-1; 7 positions match TRBD1. V dropped 4 bases and J dropped 9; count of bases not matched to a gene: 9. The V gene's germline CDR1 is LGHNA and CDR2 YNFKEQ. CDR3 length equals 14 residues. The CDR3 region is CASSRQTGAREQFF. The DNA for the CDR3 is TGTGCCAGCAGCCGACAAACAGGGGCCCGTGAGCAGTTCTTC.

J is TRBJ2-1 and V is TRBV10-1; the match to TRBD2 covers 11 bases. This CDR3 spans 18 amino acids. The germline V gene has CDR1 WNHNN and CDR2 SYGVQD (reference sequence). V shed 7 bases and J 4 bases; nucleotides not matched to a gene: 15. The CDR3 nucleotides are TGCGCCAGCAAGTTTAGCGGGGGGGCCCCCCTGAGTTACAATGAGCAGTTCTTC. The encoded protein is CASKFSGGAPLSYNEQFF.

CDR3 sequence reads: CASMSELSGANVLTF. CDR3 coding DNA: TGTGCCAGTATGTCAGAGCTCTCTGGGGCCAACGTCCTGACTTTC. J is TRBJ2-6 and V is TRBV19, with unresolved D. The CDR3 runs 15 residues. Germline loops: CDR1 LNHDA, CDR2 SQIVND (reference sequence). Deletions cut 7 bases from V and 0 bases from J, with 10 bases between. Variable domain in full (rest from reference TRBV19 and TRBJ2-6): DGGITQSPKYLFRKEGQNVTLSCEQNLNHDAMYWYRQDPGQGLRLIYYSQIVNDFQKGDIAEGYSVSREKKESFPLTVTSAQKNPTAFYLCASMSELSGANVLTFGAGSRLTVL.

This clone is medium-sized (0.01 to 0.1%). The V call is TRBV2, the J call TRBJ1-5, with 9 nucleotides matching TRBD1. The CDR3 is 14 amino acids. V dropped 6 bases and J dropped 6; count of bases not matched to a gene: 6. Germline loops: CDR1 SNHLY, CDR2 FYNNEI. The CDR3 spells CASSEQGAGQPQHF. The CDR3 nucleotides are TGTGCCAGCAGCGAACAGGGGGCGGGTCAGCCCCAGCATTTT.

The CDR3 DNA sequence: TGTGCCAGCAGTTTTGGGATGAACACTGAAGCTTTCTTT. Its protein is CASSFGMNTEAFF. V gene TRBV27 combines with J gene TRBJ1-1; D is unresolved. Per the germline V gene, CDR1 is MNHEY and CDR2 is SMNVEV (reference sequence). V shed 3 bases and J shed 0 bases, with 5 bases lying between them. This CDR3 has 13 amino acids.

This chain connects TRBV29-1 to TRBJ2-1, with TRBD1 identical over 11 bases. V was clipped by 6 bases and J by 6 bases; unmatched bases: 10. Germline CDR1 reads SQVTM; CDR2 reads ANQGSEA. The CDR3 is 15 amino acids. The CDR3 DNA reads as TGCAGCGTCGACCCGGGACAGGGGGTTGGCAATGAGCAGTTCTTC. Protein sequence: CSVDPGQGVGNEQFF.

The rearrangement joins TRBV29-1 to TRBJ1-3; maybe TRBD1 (6 bases). V was cut by 4 bases and J by 0 bases, with 16 bases left in between. This CDR3 contains 16 residues. CDR1 is SQVTM, CDR2 ANQGSEA, per germline. The CDR3 loop reads CSVVLARGPSGNTIYF. CDR3 DNA sequence: TGCAGCGTTGTTTTGGCCAGGGGACCCTCTGGAAACACCATATATTTT.